This T cell receptor (beta chain) was obtained from a study of cytomegalovirus exposure and HLA in healthy donors. Vbeta (60) and Jbeta (13) primers were used in the PCR. TCRdb keeps only in-frame clones here, not all; method: immunoSEQ multiplex PCR. The repertoire holds over 50,000 clones, with about 86% as singletons. Germline V CDR1 and CDR2: GTSNPN, SVGIG (reference sequence). V lost 7 bases and J 4 bases, leaving 7 bases between the germline ends. This CDR3 comprises 10 residues. The sequence came from a man aged 35 to 55 in good health and CMV-seronegative. The source material was PBMCs. The chain is built from TRBV30 and TRBJ1-1; no clear D. CDR3 coding DNA: TGTGCCTCCACACGCACTGAAGCTTTCTTT. It is translated as CASTRTEAFF.